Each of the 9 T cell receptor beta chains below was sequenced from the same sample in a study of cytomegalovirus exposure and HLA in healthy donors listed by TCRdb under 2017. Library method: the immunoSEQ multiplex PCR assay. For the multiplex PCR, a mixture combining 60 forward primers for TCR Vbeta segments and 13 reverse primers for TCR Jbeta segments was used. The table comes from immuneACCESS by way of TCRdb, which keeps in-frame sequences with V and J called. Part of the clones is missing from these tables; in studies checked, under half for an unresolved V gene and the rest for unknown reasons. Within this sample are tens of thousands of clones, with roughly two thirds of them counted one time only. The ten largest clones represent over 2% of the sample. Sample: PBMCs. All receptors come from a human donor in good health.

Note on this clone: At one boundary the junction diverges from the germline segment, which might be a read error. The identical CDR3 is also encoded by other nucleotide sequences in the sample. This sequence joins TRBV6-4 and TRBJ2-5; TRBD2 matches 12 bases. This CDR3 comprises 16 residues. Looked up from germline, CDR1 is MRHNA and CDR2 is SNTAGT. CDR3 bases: TGTGCCAGCAACCGTACTAGCGGGGGGAGGCGAAAGACTCAGTACTTC. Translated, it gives CASNRTSGGRRKTQYF.

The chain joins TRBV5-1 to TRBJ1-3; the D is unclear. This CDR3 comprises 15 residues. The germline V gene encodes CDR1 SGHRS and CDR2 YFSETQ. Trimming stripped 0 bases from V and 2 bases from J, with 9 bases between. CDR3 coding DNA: TGCGCCAGCAGCTTGGGGCGGTTGCCTGGAAACACCATATATTTT. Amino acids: CASSLGRLPGNTIYF.

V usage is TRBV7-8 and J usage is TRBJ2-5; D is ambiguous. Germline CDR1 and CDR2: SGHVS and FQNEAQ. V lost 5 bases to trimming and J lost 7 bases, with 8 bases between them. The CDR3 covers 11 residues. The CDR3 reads CASSPPGTQYF. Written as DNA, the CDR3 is TGTGCCAGCAGCCCCCCCGGGACCCAGTACTTC.

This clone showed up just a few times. CDR3 loop: CASSEAGDRLFNQPQHF. Here the CDR3 DNA reads TGTGCCAGCAGTGAAGCGGGGGACAGGCTCTTCAATCAGCCCCAGCATTTT. This chain joins TRBV6-1 and TRBJ1-5; 8 bases map to TRBD1. Losses at the gene ends were 0 bases for V and 3 bases for J; bases not matched to a gene: 7. Germline values: CDR1 MNHNS, CDR2 SASEGT. CDR3 length: 17 amino acids.

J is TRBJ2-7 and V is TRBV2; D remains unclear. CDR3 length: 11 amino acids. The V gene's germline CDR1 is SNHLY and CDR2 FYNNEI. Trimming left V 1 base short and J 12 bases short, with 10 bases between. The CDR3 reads CASSEETRSYF. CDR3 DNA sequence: TGTGCCAGCAGTGAAGAAACTCGTTCGTACTTC. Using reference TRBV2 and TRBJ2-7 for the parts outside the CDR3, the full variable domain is EPEVTQTPSHQVTQMGQEVILRCVPISNHLYFYWYRQILGQKVEFLVSFYNNEISEKSEIFDDQFSVERPDGSNFTLKIRSTKLEDSAMYFCASSEETRSYFGPGTRLTVT.

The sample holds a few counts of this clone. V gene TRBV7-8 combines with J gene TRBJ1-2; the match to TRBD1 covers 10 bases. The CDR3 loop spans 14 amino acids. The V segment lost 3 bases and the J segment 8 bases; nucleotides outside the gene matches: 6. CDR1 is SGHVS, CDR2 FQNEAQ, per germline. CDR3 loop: CASSLKTGGWGYTF. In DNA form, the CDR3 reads TGTGCCAGCAGCTTGAAGACAGGGGGCTGGGGCTACACCTTC.

The CDR3 region is CSAGTTDYGYTF. The CDR3 coding sequence is TGCAGCGCCGGGACTACCGACTATGGCTACACCTTC. The chain links TRBV29-1 to TRBJ1-2, with a weak D call TRBD1 (5 bases). The CDR3 length is 12 residues. Trimming removed 7 bases at V and 3 bases at J, with 12 bases between. The germline V gene has CDR1 SQVTM and CDR2 ANQGSEA.

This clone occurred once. CDR3 in DNA: TGTGCCAGTAACAGGTCTAACTATGGCTACACCTTC. The encoded protein is CASNRSNYGYTF. V and J are TRBV19 and TRBJ1-2; possible D gene TRBD1, 5 bases. V gave up 7 bases and J gave up 0 bases, with 6 bases separating them. CDR1 is LNHDA and CDR2 is SQIVND in the germline V gene (reference sequence). The CDR3 consists of 12 residues.

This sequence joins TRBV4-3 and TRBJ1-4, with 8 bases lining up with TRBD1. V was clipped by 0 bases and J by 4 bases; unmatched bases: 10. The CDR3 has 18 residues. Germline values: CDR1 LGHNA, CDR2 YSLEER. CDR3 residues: CASSQDLDRGVGNEKLFF. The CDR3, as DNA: TGCGCCAGCAGCCAAGATTTAGACAGGGGAGTTGGTAATGAAAAACTGTTTTTT.